Presented here are 16 T cell receptor beta chains from one specimen sequenced in a study of CD8 T cells in ankylosing spondylitis. TCRdb re-derived calls from the 5' RACE reads in MiXCR, one entry per CDR3 protein. The profile shows about 33,000 distinct CDR3 sequences, 14% of them singletons. The sequenced sample consisted of blood. These receptors all stem from a male donor with ankylosing spondylitis or in good health (not recorded which).

V usage is TRBV5-1 and J usage is TRBJ2-1; D perhaps matches TRBD2 (5 bases). V dropped 0 bases and J dropped 0 bases, with 10 bases sitting between them. Germline loops: CDR1 SGHRS, CDR2 YFSETQ. This CDR3 is 16 amino acids long. Here the CDR3 DNA reads TGCGCCAGCAGCTTGGTTTCGGGGAGCTCCTACAATGAGCAGTTCTTC. Its protein product is CASSLVSGSSYNEQFF.

This chain uses TRBV20-1 with TRBJ2-2; 9 nucleotides match TRBD1. CDR1 and CDR2 from the germline V gene are DFQATT and SNEGSKA (reference sequence). V dropped 4 bases and J dropped 3; count of bases not matched to a gene: 12. This CDR3 comprises 17 residues. CDR3 protein: CSATPVGQGLYTGELFF. The CDR3 DNA reads TGCAGTGCTACCCCCGTGGGACAGGGTTTGTACACCGGGGAGCTGTTTTTT.

This clonotype appeared a few times. V usage is TRBV7-2 and J usage is TRBJ1-1, with D perhaps matching TRBD1 (5 bases). The ends were cut back, 1 base at V and 5 bases at J, with 11 bases in the middle. Germline V gene data show CDR1 as SGHTA and CDR2 as FQGNSA. The CDR3 has 14 residues. The CDR3 DNA reads TGTGCCAGCAGCTTAGACCCCAGGGAAACTGAAGCTTTCTTT. It is translated as CASSLDPRETEAFF.

As DNA, the CDR3 is TGTGCCAGCAGCTTGAGGGTACGGCGGGCCTACAATGAGCAGTTCTTC. This translates into CASSLRVRRAYNEQFF. The V gene is TRBV5-4, the J gene TRBJ2-1; weak D call: TRBD2 (5 bases). Germline V gene data show CDR1 as SGHNT and CDR2 as YYREEE (reference sequence). The CDR3 is made up of 16 amino acids. V shed 1 base and J shed 2 bases, with 13 bases lying between them.

The chain combines TRBV5-1 with TRBJ2-2; unclear D gene. There are 14 residues in the CDR3. Trimming left V 0 bases short and J 8 bases short, with 11 bases between. The germline CDR1 and CDR2 sequences are SGHRS and YFSETQ. CDR3 DNA sequence: TGCGCCAGCAGCTTGGCCGAACCTCCTGGGGAGCTGTTTTTT. Amino acid sequence: CASSLAEPPGELFF.

This clonotype showed up just a few times. The CDR3 DNA reads TGTGCCAGCAGTTTATCAGGCACCGGGGAGCTGTTTTTT. As protein: CASSLSGTGELFF. The chain combines TRBV27 with TRBJ2-2, with no clear D. CDR1 is MNHEY, CDR2 SMNVEV, per germline (reference sequence). CDR3 length: 13 residues. Trimming pared 0 bases from V and 4 bases from J, leaving 3 bases between.

This clonotype has at least ten counts. This rearrangement joins TRBV20-1 to TRBJ1-5; 8 bases match TRBD1. Germline V gene sequence: CDR1 DFQATT, CDR2 SNEGSKA (reference sequence). With V trimmed by 7 bases and J by 4 bases, 3 bases remained unmatched. This CDR3 is built from 12 residues. The CDR3 region has the DNA TGCAGTGGTCGGACAGGGAATCAGCCCCAGCATTTT. Amino acid sequence: CSGRTGNQPQHF.

The gene calls are TRBV3-1 and TRBJ2-1, with a tentative D call TRBD1 (6 bases). Germline V lookup: CDR1 LGHDT, CDR2 YNNKEL (reference sequence). The CDR3 sequence is 15 residues long. V lost 0 bases and J lost 7, with 13 bases in between. The CDR3 coding sequence is TGTGCCAGCAGCCAAGATAACAGGGAAGGGAATGAGCAGTTCTTC. This translates into CASSQDNREGNEQFF.

The chain links TRBV3-1 to TRBJ2-2; TRBD1 matches at 10 bases. The CDR3 spans 16 residues. Germline trimming cut 1 base from V and 7 bases from J; bases unmatched to any gene: 6. CDR1 and CDR2 from the germline V gene are LGHDT and YNNKEL (reference sequence). CDR3 sequence (DNA): TGTGCCAGCAGCCAAGCCTTGACAGGGGGCGTCGGGGAGCTGTTTTTT. Translating it yields CASSQALTGGVGELFF.

V usage is TRBV6-2 or TRBV6-3 and J usage is TRBJ2-7; TRBD1 aligns across 8 bases. V dropped 5 bases and J dropped 6; count of bases not matched to a gene: 6. CDR3 length equals 13 residues. Germline V gene sequence: CDR1 MNHEY, CDR2 SVGEGT. The CDR3 here is CASSTDRGIEQYV. DNA for the CDR3: TGTGCCAGCAGTACCGACAGGGGCATCGAGCAGTACGTC.

The V call is TRBV12-3 or TRBV12-4, the J call TRBJ2-2; no definite D call. CDR3 length equals 13 residues. Trimming pared 3 bases from V and 6 bases from J, leaving 8 bases between. CDR3 sequence: CASSFRVPGELFF. CDR3 sequence (DNA): TGTGCCAGCAGTTTCCGGGTCCCCGGGGAGCTGTTTTTT.

The chain combines TRBV11-3 with TRBJ2-1, with 11 bases aligning to TRBD1. Germline lookup yields CDR1 SGHNT and CDR2 YENEEA. V shed 5 bases and J 4 bases; nucleotides not matched to a gene: 4. The CDR3 is 15 amino acids. CDR3: CASSPGQGVYNEQFF. The CDR3 DNA follows: TGTGCCAGCAGCCCGGGACAGGGGGTGTACAATGAGCAGTTCTTC.

CDR3 coding DNA: TGTGCCAGCAGTTTCCTATTGGCAAGGCACGAGCAGTACTTC. Amino acid sequence: CASSFLLARHEQYF. The chain has TRBV27 and TRBJ2-7, with no clear D. V gave up 3 bases and J gave up 5 bases, with 14 bases separating them. The CDR3 spans 14 residues. Germline V CDR1 and CDR2: MNHEY, SMNVEV (reference sequence).

This clonotype has only a few counts. J is TRBJ1-4 and V is TRBV12-3 or TRBV12-4; no clear D. V was cut by 4 bases and J by 5 bases, with 11 bases left in between. The CDR3 consists of 14 residues. The CDR3 DNA follows: TGTGCCAGCAGTTCGGGAGCTGGAAATGAAAAACTGTTTTTT. Its protein product is CASSSGAGNEKLFF.

The chain couples TRBV12-3 or TRBV12-4 to TRBJ1-1; D gene ambiguous. The CDR3 has 13 amino acids. Trimming stripped 3 bases from V and 1 base from J, with 6 bases between. The CDR3 coding sequence is TGTGCCAGCAGTTTTGGAGAGAACACTGAAGCTTTCTTT. Translating gives CASSFGENTEAFF.

The chain has TRBV7-3 and TRBJ2-1; 11 positions match TRBD2. V lost 4 bases, J lost 3 bases, and 8 bases stayed unmatched. Germline values: CDR1 SGHTA, CDR2 FQGTGA. The CDR3 is 17 residues long. The CDR3 nucleotides are TGTGCCAGCAGCTCCCCGTCTAGCGGGAGGCTCTACAATGAGCAGTTCTTC. Its protein product is CASSSPSSGRLYNEQFF. Full variable domain (rest looked up from reference TRBV7-3 and TRBJ2-1): GAGVSQTPSNKVTEKGKYVELRCDPISGHTALYWYRQSLGQGPEFLIYFQGTGAADDSGLPNDRFFAVRPEGSVSTLKIQRTERGDSAVYLCASSSPSSGRLYNEQFFGPGTRLTVL.